The entry below describes one TCR beta chain. The CDR3 has 14 amino acids. Trimming took 4 bases from V and 4 from J; bases not matched to a gene: 5. CDR1 is LNHDA, CDR2 SQIVND, per germline (reference sequence). Authors' processing steps: Estimation of nucleated cell counts was performed using reference gene primer amplification. Here immunoSEQ multiplex PCR was the method, and the copy in TCRdb shows in-frame clones only, minus some. For V, J and clone size, that table is used; D and trimming come from the DNA. Found here are around 240,000 clones, 82% of them singletons; the top ten hold about 2%. This entry belongs to a study of blood T cell repertoires in COVID-19. Across the study: Acute and convalescent COVID-19 samples came from the United States, Italy and Spain. T cells, B-cell-depleted T cells, or PBMCs provided the cDNA or gDNA that served as material.

The rearrangement uses TRBV19 and TRBJ2-3, with 7 nucleotides matching TRBD1. This TCR derives from an elderly woman with acute or convalescent COVID-19. Sequencing input: peripheral blood. The DNA for the CDR3 is TGTGCCAGTAGTAGAACAGGGGCTTCAGATACGCAGTATTTT. Translation: CASSRTGASDTQYF.